The 12 T cell receptor beta chains presented below share a single source sample, sequenced in a study of post-analysis software for immune sequencing data. Notes on the study in general: Roughly 5 TRBV segments occurring more often in patients than controls included TRBV5-6, TRBV5-1 and TRBV20-1.

TCR beta cDNA libraries had unique molecular identifiers. TCRdb re-analysed the PCR reads in MiXCR, keeping a single row per CDR3 protein. The sample contains 700,000 to 900,000 distinct CDR3 sequences, more than 45% of which appear only once. What these receptors recognize is not known. The sample comprised blood. These receptors came from a girl under 18 with multiple sclerosis.

Ten or more counts support this clonotype. V and J are TRBV20-1 and TRBJ2-1; TRBD2 agrees at 14 bases. In germline, CDR1 is DFQATT, CDR2 SNEGSKA (reference sequence). With V trimmed by 6 bases and J by 8 bases, 6 bases remained unmatched. The CDR3 totals 14 residues. The CDR3 DNA reads TGCAGTGCCCTGACTAGCGGGAGGGCCGATGAGCAGTTCTTC. Translated, it gives CSALTSGRADEQFF.

DNA for the CDR3: TGTGCCAGCAGCCAGCATCCGGGACACAGCTCTGGGGCCAACGTCCTGACTTTC. Its translation: CASSQHPGHSSGANVLTF. The rearrangement joins TRBV3-1 to TRBJ2-6, with a tentative D call TRBD1 (6 bases). V gave up 3 bases and J gave up 0 bases, with 15 bases separating them. The CDR3 runs to 18 residues. Germline-derived CDR1 and CDR2 are LGHDT and YNNKEL (reference sequence).

This sequence joins TRBV4-1 and TRBJ2-5; the D gene is possibly TRBD2 (6 bases). Germline values: CDR1 MGHRA, CDR2 YSYEKL. V was shortened by 0 bases and J by 2 bases, with 7 bases between the two germline ends. The CDR3 has 14 residues. The CDR3 protein is CASSQEGTQETQYF. CDR3 in DNA: TGCGCCAGCAGCCAAGAAGGGACTCAAGAGACCCAGTACTTC.

This clonotype was recorded a few times. V usage is TRBV7-8 and J usage is TRBJ2-7, with TRBD2 identical over 8 bases. V lost 2 bases and J lost 4; bases outside the gene matches: 16. CDR1 is SGHVS and CDR2 is FQNEAQ in the germline V gene. The CDR3 length is 18 residues. The CDR3 spells CASSLNPRHTREGYEQYF. Here the CDR3 DNA reads TGTGCCAGCAGCTTAAATCCCCGTCACACTCGGGAGGGTTACGAGCAGTACTTC.

The genes are TRBV9 and TRBJ2-1; no firm D call. The V gene's germline CDR1 is SGDLS and CDR2 YYNGEE. This CDR3 is 15 amino acids long. Trimming cost V 0 bases and J 0 bases, with 7 bases left between them. The CDR3 DNA sequence: TGTGCCAGCAGCGTAGCACAAAGCTCCTACAATGAGCAGTTCTTC. Its protein product is CASSVAQSSYNEQFF.

In this sample, this clonotype turned up a few times. This chain joins TRBV11-2 and TRBJ1-2; perhaps TRBD1 as D (6 bases). The CDR3 covers 17 residues. Germline V gene sequence: CDR1 SGHAT, CDR2 FQNNGV. V gave up 2 bases and J gave up 6 bases, with 22 bases separating them. The CDR3 is CASSLLRGLGLLDGYTF. The CDR3 region has the DNA TGTGCCAGCAGCTTATTAAGGGGGTTAGGGTTGTTGGATGGCTACACCTTC.

The table lists this clonotype with a few counts. V usage is TRBV6-5 and J usage is TRBJ2-1; 8 nucleotides match TRBD2. The germline V gene has CDR1 MNHEY and CDR2 SVGAGI. This CDR3 is built from 17 residues. The ends lost 2 bases at V and 2 bases at J; junction bases unmatched: 8. This CDR3 is CASSYDFAGGAYNEQFF. In nucleotides, the CDR3 is TGTGCCAGCAGTTACGACTTCGCGGGAGGTGCCTACAATGAGCAGTTCTTC.

The chain links TRBV5-6 to TRBJ2-7; 9 bases align to TRBD1. This CDR3 is built from 14 residues. J lost 3 bases, V lost 3 bases, and 4 bases had no gene match. Germline CDR1 SGHDT, CDR2 YYEEEE. The CDR3 coding sequence is TGTGCCAGCAGCTGGGGACAGGGAGTCTACGAGCAGTACTTC. Protein product: CASSWGQGVYEQYF.

V and J are TRBV11-2 and TRBJ1-1; a possible D gene is TRBD1 (5 bases). The germline gives CDR1 SGHAT, CDR2 FQNNGV. V was shortened by 7 bases and J by 6 bases, with 18 bases between the two germline ends. This CDR3 is 14 amino acids long. CDR3 sequence reads: CASTRGGYAAEAFF. The CDR3 DNA sequence: TGTGCCAGCACCCGGGGGGGGTATGCGGCTGAAGCTTTCTTT.

The chain is built from TRBV12-3 or TRBV12-4 and TRBJ2-7; 11 bases are shared with TRBD2. The CDR3 runs to 15 residues. V was pared by 6 bases and J by 6 bases, with 10 bases of the junction left unmatched. The DNA of the CDR3 is TGTGCCAGCAGATTTAGCGGGAGGGCCATTCCCGAGCAGTACTTC. Its translation: CASRFSGRAIPEQYF.

This clonotype was counted only a few times. This sequence joins TRBV27 and TRBJ2-5, with TRBD1 matching 7 bases. V was pared by 4 bases and J by 0 bases, with 8 bases of the junction left unmatched. From germline, CDR1 is MNHEY and CDR2 SMNVEV (reference sequence). This CDR3 has 16 residues. The CDR3: CASSSRDRDYQETQYF. CDR3 DNA sequence: TGTGCCAGCAGTTCTAGGGACAGAGACTACCAAGAGACCCAGTACTTC.

This clonotype was counted ten times or more. The rearrangement uses TRBV15 and TRBJ2-7; the match to TRBD2 covers 8 bases. Germline-derived CDR1 and CDR2 are LNHNV and YYDKDF (reference sequence). CDR3 length: 15 amino acids. V was pared by 1 base and J by 3 bases, with 5 bases of the junction left unmatched. The CDR3 here is CATSRARLAGYEQYF. CDR3 bases: TGTGCCACCAGCAGAGCACGGCTAGCGGGCTACGAGCAGTACTTC.